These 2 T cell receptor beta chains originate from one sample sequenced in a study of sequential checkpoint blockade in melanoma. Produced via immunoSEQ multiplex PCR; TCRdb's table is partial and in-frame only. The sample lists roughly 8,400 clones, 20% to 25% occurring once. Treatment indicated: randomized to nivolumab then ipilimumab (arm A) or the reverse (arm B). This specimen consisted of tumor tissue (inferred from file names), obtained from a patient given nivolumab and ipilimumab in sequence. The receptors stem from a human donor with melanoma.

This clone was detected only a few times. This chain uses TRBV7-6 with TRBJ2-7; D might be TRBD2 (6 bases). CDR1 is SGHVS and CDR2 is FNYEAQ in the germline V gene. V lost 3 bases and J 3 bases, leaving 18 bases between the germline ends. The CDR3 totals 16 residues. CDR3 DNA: TGTGCCAGCAGCTTGGGTTTTGGGGGGTTCCTCTACGAGCAGTACGTC. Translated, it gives CASSLGFGGFLYEQYV.

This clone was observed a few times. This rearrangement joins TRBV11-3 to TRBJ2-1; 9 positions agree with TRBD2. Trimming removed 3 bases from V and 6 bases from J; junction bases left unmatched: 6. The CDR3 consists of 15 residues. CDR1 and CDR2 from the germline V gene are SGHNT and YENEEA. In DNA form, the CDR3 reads TGTGCCAGCAGCTTTCTTGGCGGGGGGGCCAATGAGCAGTTCTTC. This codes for CASSFLGGGANEQFF.